This paragraph covers one T cell receptor (beta chain) sequence. Some clones are missing from TCRdb's copy, which holds only in-frame ones; the method was immunoSEQ multiplex PCR. The sample shows 2 million to 2.5 million clones, about 92% of them seen only once. The sample belongs to a study of shared clonotypes between healthy human individuals. Trimming took 0 bases from V and 5 from J; bases not matched to a gene: 3. Germline CDR1 and CDR2: SGHTA and FQGNSA. There are 16 residues in the CDR3. Naive CD8 cells comprised CD45RO-negative, CCR7-positively selected cells, excluding terminally differentiated effector memory CD45RA+ cells.

Sequenced material: naive CD8+ T cells from PBMCs. The sequence was obtained from a young man in good health. Some clones in this sample may be carry-over from other donors' samples. The chain uses TRBV7-2 and TRBJ2-7; 14 bases align to TRBD2. The CDR3 nucleotides are TGTGCCAGCAGCTTAGCGGGACTAGCGGGAGTAAACGAGCAGTACTTC. This encodes CASSLAGLAGVNEQYF.